The clone carrying this TCR beta chain was observed a few times. What it recognizes is unknown. Libraries for TCR beta were made by quantitative 5'-RACE with molecular barcodes. TCRdb reprocessed the 5' RACE reads via MiXCR and lists one record per CDR3 protein. In the table there are approximately 500,000 distinct CDR3 sequences, approximately 11% of which are singletons. This sample stems from a study of CD8 T cells in ankylosing spondylitis. Study-level points and caveats: Earlier literature documents some of the motif variants in reactive arthritis synovial fluid and blood. The authors reported significant enrichment of disease-linked clones in matched ankylosing spondylitis synovial fluid. Disease-linked clones displayed a CD8+ phenotype and appeared relatively rarely in peripheral blood. Blood of patients with ankylosing spondylitis appeared to be characterized by a TCR beta motif of 8 or 9 highly homologous variants.

This CDR3 contains 13 residues. V lost 5 bases to trimming and J lost 3 bases, with 11 bases between them. CDR1 and CDR2 from the germline V gene are SGHRS and YFSETQ. The TCR was taken from a male donor with ankylosing spondylitis. Sequenced sample: blood, either unsorted or a sorted T cell fraction (not recorded which). J is TRBJ1-2 and V is TRBV5-1; possible D gene TRBD1, 6 bases. CDR3 DNA: TGCGCCAGCAGTCGGGACATCGACTATGGCTACACCTTC. Its protein product is CASSRDIDYGYTF.